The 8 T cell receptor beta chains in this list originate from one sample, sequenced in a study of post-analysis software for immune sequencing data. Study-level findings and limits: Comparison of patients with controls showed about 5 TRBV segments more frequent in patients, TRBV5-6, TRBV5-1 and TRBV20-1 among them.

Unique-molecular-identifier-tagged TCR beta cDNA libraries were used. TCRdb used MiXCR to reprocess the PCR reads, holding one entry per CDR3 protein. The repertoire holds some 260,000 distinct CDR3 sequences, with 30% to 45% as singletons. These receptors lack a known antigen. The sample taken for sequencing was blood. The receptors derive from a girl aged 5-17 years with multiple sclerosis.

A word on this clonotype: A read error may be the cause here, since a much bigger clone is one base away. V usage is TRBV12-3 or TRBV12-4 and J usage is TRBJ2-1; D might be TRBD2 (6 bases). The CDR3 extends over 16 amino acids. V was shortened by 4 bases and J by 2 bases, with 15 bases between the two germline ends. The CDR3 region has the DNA TGTGCCAGCAGTTCCCAAAACGGGGGAACCTACAATGAGCAGTTCTTC. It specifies CASSSQNGGTYNEQFF.

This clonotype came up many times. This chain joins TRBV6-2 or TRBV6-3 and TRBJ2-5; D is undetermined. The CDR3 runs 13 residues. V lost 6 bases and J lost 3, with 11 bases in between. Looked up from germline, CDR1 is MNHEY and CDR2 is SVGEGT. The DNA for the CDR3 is TGTGCCAGCAGCCGGCTACCGGAAGAGACCCAGTACTTC. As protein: CASSRLPEETQYF.

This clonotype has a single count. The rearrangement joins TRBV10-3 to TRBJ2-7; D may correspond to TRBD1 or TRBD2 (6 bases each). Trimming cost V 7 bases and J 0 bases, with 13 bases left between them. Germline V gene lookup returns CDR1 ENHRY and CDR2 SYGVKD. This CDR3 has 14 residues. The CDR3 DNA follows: TGTGCCATCAAGGGGGGCAGCTCCTCCTACGAGCAGTACTTC. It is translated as CAIKGGSSSYEQYF.

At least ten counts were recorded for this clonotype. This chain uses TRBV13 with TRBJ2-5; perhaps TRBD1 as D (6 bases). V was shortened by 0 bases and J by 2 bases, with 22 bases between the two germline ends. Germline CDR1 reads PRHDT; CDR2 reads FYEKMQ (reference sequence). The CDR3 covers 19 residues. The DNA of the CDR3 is TGTGCCAGCAGCTTAGGCCCCCCACTACAGGGAGATGTACAAGAGACCCAGTACTTC. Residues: CASSLGPPLQGDVQETQYF.

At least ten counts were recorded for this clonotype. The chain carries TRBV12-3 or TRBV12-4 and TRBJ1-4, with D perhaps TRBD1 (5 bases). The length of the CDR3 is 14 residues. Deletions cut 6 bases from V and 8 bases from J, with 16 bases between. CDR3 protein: CASRRGARREKLFF. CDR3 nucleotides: TGTGCCAGCAGGCGGGGCGCGCGGAGGGAAAAACTGTTTTTT.

The CDR3, as DNA: TGCGCCAGCAGCTTGGACGGGTATGGAAACACCATATATTTT. Translated, it gives CASSLDGYGNTIYF. The rearrangement links TRBV5-1 to TRBJ1-3; D not certain. From germline, CDR1 is SGHRS and CDR2 YFSETQ. The CDR3 sequence is 14 residues long. Between the trimmed V and J ends, which lost 0 bases and 3 bases, there was a span of 7 bases.

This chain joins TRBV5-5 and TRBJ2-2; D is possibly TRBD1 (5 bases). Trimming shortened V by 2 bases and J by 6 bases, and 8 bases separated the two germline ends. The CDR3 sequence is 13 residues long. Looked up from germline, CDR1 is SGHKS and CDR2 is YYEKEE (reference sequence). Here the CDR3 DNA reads TGTGCCAGCAGCTTTGAAGGGGCCGGGGAGCTGTTTTTT. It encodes CASSFEGAGELFF. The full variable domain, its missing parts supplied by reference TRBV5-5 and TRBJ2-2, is DAGVTQSPTHLIKTRGQQVTLRCSPISGHKSVSWYQQVLGQGPQFIFQYYEKEERGRGNFPDRFSARQFPNYSSELNVNALLLGDSALYLCASSFEGAGELFFGEGSRLTVL.

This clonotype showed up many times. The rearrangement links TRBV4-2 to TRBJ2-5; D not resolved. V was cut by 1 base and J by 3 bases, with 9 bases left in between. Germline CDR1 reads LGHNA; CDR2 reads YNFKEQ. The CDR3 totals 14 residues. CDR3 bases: TGTGCCAGCAGCCAAGGCCCTTCGGAAGAGACCCAGTACTTC. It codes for CASSQGPSEETQYF.